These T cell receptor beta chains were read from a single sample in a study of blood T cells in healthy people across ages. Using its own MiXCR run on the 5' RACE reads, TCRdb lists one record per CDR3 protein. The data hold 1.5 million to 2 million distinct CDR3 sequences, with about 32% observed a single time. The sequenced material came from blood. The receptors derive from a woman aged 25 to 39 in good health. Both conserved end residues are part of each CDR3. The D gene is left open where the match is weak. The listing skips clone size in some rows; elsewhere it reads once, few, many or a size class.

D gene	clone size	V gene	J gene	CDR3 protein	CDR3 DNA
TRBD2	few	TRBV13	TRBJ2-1	CASSFRGGGLNEQFF	TGTGCCAGCAGCTTCCGGGGGGGCGGCTTAAATGAGCAGTTCTTC
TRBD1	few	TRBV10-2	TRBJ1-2	CASSPTGAVGYGYTF	TGCGCCAGCAGTCCGACAGGGGCAGTCGGCTATGGCTACACCTTC
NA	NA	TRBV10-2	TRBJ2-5	CASRGDGQYF	TGCGCCAGCAGGGGAGACGGGCAGTACTTC
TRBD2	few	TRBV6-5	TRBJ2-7	CASSPFGRAYEQYF	TGTGCCAGCAGTCCCTTCGGGAGGGCCTACGAGCAGTACTTC
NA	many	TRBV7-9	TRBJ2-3	CASSFGADTQYF	TGTGCCAGCAGCTTTGGCGCAGATACGCAGTATTTT
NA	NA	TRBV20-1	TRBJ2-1	CSARVYEKEQFF	TGCAGTGCTAGAGTATACGAAAAAGAGCAGTTCTTC
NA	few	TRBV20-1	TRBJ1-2	CSARDYEDWGYTF	TGCAGTGCTAGAGATTACGAGGACTGGGGCTACACCTTC
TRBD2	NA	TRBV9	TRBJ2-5	CASSGAGGPYDQYF	TGTGCCAGCAGCGGAGCGGGGGGGCCCTACGACCAGTACTTC
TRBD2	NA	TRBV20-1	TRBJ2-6	CSARDRLAGSSGANVLTF	TGCAGTGCTAGAGATCGGCTAGCGGGGAGCTCTGGGGCCAACGTCCTGACTTTC
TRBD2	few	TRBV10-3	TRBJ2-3	CAISVTSGETTDTQYF	TGTGCCATCAGTGTTACCAGCGGGGAAACCACAGATACGCAGTATTTT
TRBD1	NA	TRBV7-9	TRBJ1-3	CASSTLPGQGAGGNTIYF	TGTGCCAGCAGCACGCTACCCGGACAGGGGGCAGGAGGAAACACCATATATTTT
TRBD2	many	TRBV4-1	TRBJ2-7	CASSPFSSGRYEQYF	TGCGCCAGCAGCCCATTCTCTAGCGGGAGGTACGAGCAGTACTTC
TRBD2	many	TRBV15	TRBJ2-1	CATSRDRLAGVYYNEQFF	TGTGCCACCAGCAGAGATCGGCTAGCGGGAGTCTACTACAATGAGCAGTTCTTC
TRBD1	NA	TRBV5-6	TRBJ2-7	CASSHFRGFSSYEQYF	TGTGCCAGCAGCCACTTCAGGGGGTTCTCCTCCTACGAGCAGTACTTC
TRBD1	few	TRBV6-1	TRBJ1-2	CASTPGQWGYTF	TGTGCCAGCACCCCGGGACAGTGGGGCTACACCTTC
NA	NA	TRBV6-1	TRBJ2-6	CASARRGANVLTF	TGTGCCAGCGCCCGGAGAGGGGCCAACGTCCTGACTTTC
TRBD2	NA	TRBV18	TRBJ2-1	CASSPVAGVMDEQFF	TGTGCCAGCTCACCAGTGGCGGGAGTAATGGATGAGCAGTTCTTC
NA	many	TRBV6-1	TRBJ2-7	CASSEQGIGYEQYF	TGTGCCAGCAGTGAACAGGGGATTGGCTACGAGCAGTACTTC
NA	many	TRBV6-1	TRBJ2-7	CASSTYEQYF	TGTGCCAGCAGCACCTACGAGCAGTACTTC
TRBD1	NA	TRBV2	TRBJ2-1	CASGGTGSNNEQFF	TGTGCCAGTGGGGGGACAGGGTCCAACAATGAGCAGTTCTTC
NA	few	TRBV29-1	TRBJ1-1	CSVADREAFF	TGCAGCGTCGCTGACAGGGAAGCTTTCTTT
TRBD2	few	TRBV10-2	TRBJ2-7	CASSESRLAGGPTYEQYF	TGCGCCAGCAGTGAGTCGCGACTAGCGGGAGGGCCCACCTACGAGCAGTACTTC
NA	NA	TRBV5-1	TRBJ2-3	CASSLSNRDTQYF	TGCGCCAGCAGCTTGTCAAACCGAGATACGCAGTATTTT
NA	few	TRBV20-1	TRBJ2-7	CSARERTAPTYEQYF	TGCAGTGCTAGGGAAAGGACAGCCCCAACCTACGAGCAGTACTTC
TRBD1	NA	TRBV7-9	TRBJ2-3	CASSLGDRGVDTQYF	TGTGCCAGCAGCTTAGGGGACAGGGGAGTGGATACGCAGTATTTT
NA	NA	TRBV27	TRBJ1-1	CATESRDKLITEAFF	TGTGCCACCGAAAGCAGGGACAAGCTGATCACTGAAGCTTTCTTT
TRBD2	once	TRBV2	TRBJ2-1	CASRSSGSSNNEQFF	TGTGCCAGCAGATCCAGCGGGAGCTCAAACAATGAGCAGTTCTTC
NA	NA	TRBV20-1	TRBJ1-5	CSARKFQSSQPQHF	TGCAGTGCTAGAAAGTTCCAGAGCAGTCAGCCCCAGCATTTT
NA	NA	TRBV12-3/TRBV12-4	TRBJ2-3	CASSFGRTDTQYF	TGTGCCAGCAGTTTCGGTAGGACAGATACGCAGTATTTT
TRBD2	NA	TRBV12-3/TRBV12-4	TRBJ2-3	CASSKGSGGGTDTQYF	TGTGCCAGCAGTAAGGGGAGCGGGGGGGGCACAGATACGCAGTATTTT